A selection of T cell receptor beta chains follows, all from one sample in a study of T cell repertoires in cytomegalovirus infection. Their antigens remain unidentified. TCRdb re-called the reads through MiXCR, storing one row per CDR3 protein. Altogether over 250,000 distinct CDR3 sequences are present, roughly a fifth being singletons, with the ten largest covering roughly 19%. The sample in question was cultured PBMCs, obtained from culture after CMV antigen stimulation. These receptors were obtained from a human donor in good health (CMV status not recorded). Some clones in this sample may be carry-over from other donors' samples. The CDR3 runs from the conserved cysteine through the conserved F or W. D genes are given only for firm matches. Clone sizes are given selectively: once, few, many, or a class where the clone is expanded.

size,J,D,V,DNA,CDR3
many,TRBJ1-5,NA,TRBV7-9,TGTGCCAGCAGCTTAGGGCCGTTGAGCAATCAGCCCCAGCATTTT,CASSLGPLSNQPQHF
many,TRBJ2-1,TRBD2,TRBV6-2/TRBV6-3,TGTGCCAGCAGTTACCGGTTAGCGGGAGGGCCCAATGAGCAGTTCTTC,CASSYRLAGGPNEQFF
NA,TRBJ2-2,TRBD2,TRBV10-3,TGTGCCACGGGGGGGGTTCGGACCGGGGAGCTGTTTTTT,CATGGVRTGELFF
NA,TRBJ2-1,TRBD1,TRBV6-5,TGTGCCAGCAGTTTTTCGACAGGGCGGTTCCATGAGCAGTTCTTC,CASSFSTGRFHEQFF
NA,TRBJ2-5,TRBD2,TRBV10-3,TGTGCCATCAGTCCCTATAGCGGGGAGACCCAGTACTTC,CAISPYSGETQYF
many,TRBJ1-1,NA,TRBV10-3,TGTGCCATCAGTGAGAGACAGGAACAGGGTGAAGCTTTCTTT,CAISERQEQGEAFF
NA,TRBJ1-2,NA,TRBV6-2/TRBV6-3,TGTGCCAGCAGTTACGGGGGGCCTTTGGCCTATGGCTACACCTTC,CASSYGGPLAYGYTF
few,TRBJ2-3,NA,TRBV9,TGTGCCAGCAGCGTAGCTCCCGGGGGAGGGGGTACAGATACGCAGTATTTT,CASSVAPGGGGTDTQYF
few,TRBJ2-7,NA,TRBV29-1,TGCAGCGTCGGGATCGGACAGAACTCCTACGAGCAGTACTTC,CSVGIGQNSYEQYF
NA,TRBJ2-5,NA,TRBV6-2/TRBV6-3,TGTGCCAGCAGTTACCCCGAGGGGGGAGAGACCCAGTACTTC,CASSYPEGGETQYF
many,TRBJ1-4,NA,TRBV7-8,TGTGCCAGCAGCGTTGGCAGGGGATATGCAACTAATGAAAAACTGTTTTTT,CASSVGRGYATNEKLFF
NA,TRBJ2-5,TRBD1,TRBV6-8,TGTGCCAGCAGTCCTACAGGGGATGAGGTAGAGACCCAGTACTTC,CASSPTGDEVETQYF
NA,TRBJ1-5,NA,TRBV20-1,TGCAGTGTCAGAGGGGGTCAGCCCCAGCATTTT,CSVRGGQPQHF
many,TRBJ2-3,TRBD2,TRBV7-2,TGTGCCAGCAGCTTAGTAGCGGGAGGTCGAACAGATACGCAGTATTTT,CASSLVAGGRTDTQYF
NA,TRBJ1-1,NA,TRBV30,TGTGCCTGGAGCCGATCACCATCCAACACTGAAGCTTTCTTT,CAWSRSPSNTEAFF
NA,TRBJ2-5,NA,TRBV19,TGTGCCAGTAGTATCATGTCCACCCAGCCCCAGTACTTC,CASSIMSTQPQYF
few,TRBJ2-3,NA,TRBV19,TGTGCCAGTAACCGGGACATCAACACAGATACGCAGTATTTT,CASNRDINTDTQYF
NA,TRBJ1-2,NA,TRBV19,TGTGCCAGTAGTATTCAGGCAGGCACCATCTATGGCTACACCTTC,CASSIQAGTIYGYTF
many,TRBJ1-1,TRBD1,TRBV7-2,TGTGCCAGCAGCTTAGCGCGGACAGGGCGCACTGAAGCTTTCTTT,CASSLARTGRTEAFF
NA,TRBJ2-7,NA,TRBV7-2,TGTGCCAGCAGCTGGACGGACATTAACTACGAGCAGTACTTC,CASSWTDINYEQYF
NA,TRBJ1-6,TRBD1,TRBV18,TGTGCCAGCTCACCCAACACAGGGGACTATTCACCCCTCCACTTT,CASSPNTGDYSPLHF
NA,TRBJ1-6,TRBD1,TRBV7-9,TGTGCCAGCGGTGGGGCAGGGGGCGCATATTCACCCCTCCACTTT,CASGGAGGAYSPLHF
few,TRBJ2-1,TRBD2,TRBV7-8,TGTGCCAGCAGCTTAGTAGCGGGGACTACATACAATGAGCAGTTCTTC,CASSLVAGTTYNEQFF
NA,TRBJ1-5,TRBD1,TRBV9,TGTGCCAGCAGCCAGGGGACAGCTCTATATCAGCCCCAGCATTTT,CASSQGTALYQPQHF
few,TRBJ1-1,NA,TRBV19,TGTGCCAGTAGTATAGAGGCGGGTTATAAAGCTTTCTTT,CASSIEAGYKAFF
many,TRBJ2-3,TRBD2,TRBV7-2,TGTGCCAGCACAGGGACTAGCGGGGCAGATACGCAGTATTTT,CASTGTSGADTQYF
many,TRBJ2-1,TRBD2,TRBV7-2,TGTGCCAGCTCTAGCGGGGCGGGGAGCTCCTACAATGAGCAGTTCTTC,CASSSGAGSSYNEQFF
NA,TRBJ2-5,TRBD2,TRBV7-2,TGTGCCAGCAGCTTAGCTTTTACTAGCGGGGGGCAAGAGACCCAGTACTTC,CASSLAFTSGGQETQYF
few,TRBJ1-5,NA,TRBV6-2/TRBV6-3,TGTGCCAGCCAAGGCGAGGAGTATCAGCCCCAGCATTTT,CASQGEEYQPQHF
NA,TRBJ1-1,TRBD1,TRBV20-1,TGCAGTGTACTGGGACAGGGGAACACTGAAGCTTTCTTT,CSVLGQGNTEAFF
few,TRBJ2-5,NA,TRBV11-3,TGTGCCAGCAGCCAAAGGGGCTTACAAGAGACCCAGTACTTC,CASSQRGLQETQYF
few,TRBJ2-2,NA,TRBV14,TGTGCCAGCAGCCAAGGATGGGTATCGGACACCGGGGAGCTGTTTTTT,CASSQGWVSDTGELFF
NA,TRBJ2-2,NA,TRBV6-2/TRBV6-3,TGTGCCAGCAGTCCCACCCCAAGCGGGCTAATACGGACCGGGGAGCTGTTTTTT,CASSPTPSGLIRTGELFF
few,TRBJ2-3,NA,TRBV6-1,TGTGCCAGCAGGGCAAGGGAACTACACAAAGATACGCAGTATTTT,CASRARELHKDTQYF
few,TRBJ1-5,TRBD1,TRBV19,TGTGCCAGCCGACAGGGAGGGGCCAATCAGCCCCAGCATTTT,CASRQGGANQPQHF
many,TRBJ2-5,TRBD2,TRBV7-2,TGTGCCAGCAGCTTAGTAATTAGCGGGGGGGGGACCCAGTACTTC,CASSLVISGGGTQYF